The 23 T cell receptor beta chains reported below all come from one sample, sequenced in a study of CD8 T cells in Susac syndrome. When the RNA was reverse transcribed, random hexamers were used with an input of about 0.45 to 1 ug. TCRdb recomputed calls from the immunoSEQ multiplex PCR reads with MiXCR, one row per CDR3 protein. Counted here are 150,000 to 200,000 distinct CDR3 sequences, 90% to 95% occurring once; the ten biggest clones make up over 0.11%. The sample consisted of CD4+ T cells from PBMCs. These TCRs come from a human donor in good health.

V gene TRBV5-1 combines with J gene TRBJ1-6; D remains ambiguous. The V and J ends lost 0 bases and 5 bases respectively, with 3 bases between them. The CDR3 is 13 amino acids. The germline V gene encodes CDR1 SGHRS and CDR2 YFSETQ. The CDR3 reads CASSLDNNSPLHF. The CDR3 DNA sequence: TGCGCCAGCAGCTTGGACAATAATTCACCCCTCCACTTT.

This chain joins TRBV5-1 and TRBJ1-1; D is perhaps TRBD1 (5 bases). Trimming took off 1 base at V and 6 bases at J, with 13 bases between the two ends. Germline V CDR1 and CDR2: SGHRS, YFSETQ. This CDR3 has 14 amino acids. The CDR3 here is CASSLKIGGAEAFF. CDR3 nucleotides: TGCGCCAGCAGCTTGAAAATCGGGGGGGCTGAAGCTTTCTTT. Full variable domain (remainder filled in from reference TRBV5-1 and TRBJ1-1): KAGVTQTPRYLIKTRGQQVTLSCSPISGHRSVSWYQQTPGQGLQFLFEYFSETQRNKGNFPGRFSGRQFSNSRSEMNVSTLELGDSALYLCASSLKIGGAEAFFGQGTRLTVV.

This chain joins TRBV12-3 or TRBV12-4 and TRBJ2-3; 14 bases line up with TRBD2. This CDR3 has 15 residues. With V trimmed by 5 bases and J by 7 bases, 5 bases remained unmatched. DNA of the CDR3: TGTGCCAGCAGTCCAGGGACTAGCGGGGGATATACGCAGTATTTT. Amino acid sequence: CASSPGTSGGYTQYF.

The chain employs TRBV7-9 and TRBJ1-3; D not certain. Germline CDR1 SEHNR, CDR2 FQNEAQ (reference sequence). This CDR3 is built from 13 residues. With 5 bases removed from V and 3 bases from J, the gap between germline ends came to 8 bases. CDR3: CASSAPNGNTIYF. In DNA form, the CDR3 reads TGTGCCAGCAGCGCTCCAAATGGAAACACCATATATTTT.

V is TRBV20-1 and J is TRBJ1-1, with 9 bases aligning to TRBD1. V lost 6 bases, J lost 3 bases, and 8 bases stayed unmatched. CDR1 DFQATT and CDR2 SNEGSKA come from the germline V gene (reference sequence). The CDR3 loop spans 14 amino acids. CDR3: CSASHRGLYTEAFF. CDR3 coding DNA: TGCAGTGCCTCACACAGGGGGCTGTACACTGAAGCTTTCTTT.

The chain couples TRBV10-3 to TRBJ2-5; no clear D gene. V lost 0 bases, J lost 2 bases, and 7 bases lay in between. The CDR3 extends over 14 amino acids. Germline V gene data show CDR1 as ENHRY and CDR2 as SYGVKD. The CDR3 DNA reads as TGTGCCATCAGTGAGTCTAACAAGCAAGAGACCCAGTACTTC. As protein: CAISESNKQETQYF.

This rearrangement joins TRBV10-3 to TRBJ2-7; D ambiguous. Germline CDR1 is ENHRY and CDR2 is SYGVKD. The V gene lost 2 bases and the J gene lost 5 bases, with 16 bases spanning the gap. This CDR3 region has 15 residues. The DNA of the CDR3 is TGTGCCATCAGTGAGGTAGTAGCTGGCGGCGACGAGCAGTACTTC. Amino acid sequence: CAISEVVAGGDEQYF.

This clonotype was seen a single time. The chain combines TRBV29-1 with TRBJ2-3, with D perhaps matching TRBD1 or TRBD2 (5 bases each). The V end lost 7 bases, the J end lost 8 bases, and 13 bases lay between the germline ends. Germline V CDR1 and CDR2: SQVTM, ANQGSEA. CDR3 length equals 11 residues. CDR3 in DNA: TGCAGCGGTCGGGACGACTCTACGCAGTATTTT. Translating it yields CSGRDDSTQYF.

The gene calls are TRBV5-1 and TRBJ2-3; D is tentatively TRBD1 or TRBD2 (5 bases each). Trimming took 4 bases from V and 3 from J, leaving 15 bases between them. The CDR3 runs 15 residues. Per the germline V gene, CDR1 is SGHRS and CDR2 is YFSETQ. In DNA, the CDR3 is TGCGCCAGCAGCCAGGCCGGGGCCACAACAGATACGCAGTATTTT. Translating gives CASSQAGATTDTQYF.

This clonotype was observed a single time. The V call is TRBV11-1, the J call TRBJ2-5, with TRBD2 matching over 7 bases. Losses at the gene ends were 0 bases for V and 4 bases for J; bases not matched to a gene: 5. The CDR3 consists of 15 residues. The germline V gene has CDR1 SGHAT and CDR2 FQDESV (reference sequence). In DNA, the CDR3 is TGTGCCAGCAGCTTAGCCTCGGCTAGCGGAGAGACCCAGTACTTC. Protein sequence: CASSLASASGETQYF.

V is TRBV6-5 and J is TRBJ2-3; D ambiguous. The CDR3 spans 11 residues. V lost 6 bases to trimming and J lost 8 bases, with 9 bases between them. In germline, CDR1 is MNHEY, CDR2 SVGAGI. The CDR3 region is CASSVGRTQYF. CDR3 sequence (DNA): TGTGCCAGCAGCGTTGGCCGTACGCAGTATTTT.

This chain joins TRBV20-1 and TRBJ2-1; the D call may be TRBD1 or TRBD2 (5 bases each). The germline V gene encodes CDR1 DFQATT and CDR2 SNEGSKA (reference sequence). The CDR3 sequence is 13 residues long. V was cut by 6 bases and J by 13 bases, with 22 bases left in between. The CDR3 sequence: CSAERDAELLQFF. CDR3 in DNA: TGCAGTGCCGAAAGGGACGCCGAACTTCTACAGTTCTTC.

The rearrangement joins TRBV29-1 to TRBJ1-2, with a possible D match to TRBD1 (5 bases). The length of the CDR3 is 14 residues. CDR1 SQVTM and CDR2 ANQGSEA come from the germline V gene. Trimming cost V 1 base and J 6 bases, with 15 bases left between them. This CDR3 is CSVEGQAGTDGYTF. CDR3 sequence (DNA): TGCAGCGTTGAAGGCCAAGCAGGGACTGATGGCTACACCTTC.

V and J are TRBV14 and TRBJ2-5, with D hard to call. The CDR3 sequence is 12 residues long. From germline, CDR1 is SGHDN and CDR2 FVKESK. Trimming removed 3 bases from V and 3 bases from J, with 5 bases in between. CDR3 in amino acids: CASSQLKETQYF. The DNA for the CDR3 is TGTGCCAGCAGCCAGTTGAAAGAGACCCAGTACTTC.

The chain links TRBV5-1 to TRBJ2-3; D gene ambiguous. The V end was cut by 2 bases, the J end by 8 bases, with 6 bases between. Germline V gives CDR1 SGHRS, CDR2 YFSETQ. This CDR3 is built from 11 residues. The CDR3 nucleotides read TGCGCCAGCAGCTTCGAAGGTACGCAGTATTTT. Protein: CASSFEGTQYF.

This clonotype has more than one count but fewer than ten. The CDR3 sequence: CASSLVDEQFF. CDR3 nucleotide sequence: TGTGCCAGCAGCTTGGTTGATGAGCAGTTCTTC. V is TRBV7-9 and J is TRBJ2-1; no definite D call. Germline V lookup: CDR1 SEHNR, CDR2 FQNEAQ (reference sequence). With 3 bases removed from V and 8 bases from J, the gap between germline ends came to 5 bases. The CDR3 has 11 residues. Drawing the rest from reference TRBV7-9 and TRBJ2-1, the complete variable domain is DTGVSQNPRHKITKRGQNVTFRCDPISEHNRLYWYRQTLGQGPEFLTYFQNEAQLEKSRLLSDRFSAERPKGSFSTLEIQRTEQGDSAMYLCASSLVDEQFFGPGTRLTVL.

The chain joins TRBV5-6 to TRBJ1-2; a weak D match, TRBD1 (6 bases). V was clipped by 3 bases and J by 4 bases, with 19 bases between them. This CDR3 region has 16 residues. In germline, CDR1 is SGHDT, CDR2 YYEEEE. The DNA for the CDR3 is TGTGCCAGCAGCTCCCCTCGGGGGGCTTCGAGCTATGGCTACACCTTC. Translating gives CASSSPRGASSYGYTF.

V gene TRBV29-1 combines with J gene TRBJ1-2, with a possible D match to TRBD1 (5 bases). Germline assignment: CDR1 SQVTM and CDR2 ANQGSEA. This CDR3 is 14 amino acids long. Trimming removed 4 bases from V and 4 bases from J, with 16 bases in between. In DNA, the CDR3 is TGCAGCGTTGGTGGGGGGTCAGGACCCTATGGCTACACCTTC. It codes for CSVGGGSGPYGYTF. Full variable domain (remainder filled in from reference TRBV29-1 and TRBJ1-2): SAVISQKPSRDICQRGTSLTIQCQVDSQVTMMFWYRQQPGQSLTLIATANQGSEATYESGFVIDKFPISRPNLTFSTLTVSNMSPEDSSIYLCSVGGGSGPYGYTFGSGTRLTVV.

V is TRBV6-6 and J is TRBJ1-4; D is perhaps TRBD1 (6 bases). The length of the CDR3 is 16 residues. Looked up from germline, CDR1 is MNHNY and CDR2 is SVGAGI (reference sequence). The V end lost 2 bases, the J end lost 3 bases, and 13 bases lay between the germline ends. The CDR3 region has the DNA TGTGCCAGCAGTTACGGGCAGGGGCAAGCTAATGAAAAACTGTTTTTT. Amino acid sequence: CASSYGQGQANEKLFF.

The chain joins TRBV5-1 to TRBJ2-5; no clear D. Trimming stripped 0 bases from V and 7 bases from J, with 13 bases between. CDR1 and CDR2 from the germline V gene are SGHRS and YFSETQ. The CDR3 has 14 amino acids. DNA for the CDR3: TGCGCCAGCAGCTTGGGGGCGAGGTCTGGGACCCAGTACTTC. This encodes CASSLGARSGTQYF. The entire variable domain, with the rest obtained from reference TRBV5-1 and TRBJ2-5, is as follows: KAGVTQTPRYLIKTRGQQVTLSCSPISGHRSVSWYQQTPGQGLQFLFEYFSETQRNKGNFPGRFSGRQFSNSRSEMNVSTLELGDSALYLCASSLGARSGTQYFGPGTRLLVL.

The sample holds a few counts of this clonotype. The chain has TRBV7-6 and TRBJ2-7, with D possibly being TRBD1 (6 bases). Trimming removed 5 bases at V and 0 bases at J, with 17 bases between. CDR1 and CDR2 (germline): SGHVS, FNYEAQ. CDR3 size: 16 residues. As DNA, the CDR3 is TGTGCCAGCAGCCCACAGGGACGGAGGATCTCCTACGAGCAGTACTTC. Protein: CASSPQGRRISYEQYF.

The V and J genes are TRBV5-4 and TRBJ2-7; TRBD1 matches 9 bases. The J segment lost 6 bases and the V segment lost 3 bases, leaving 7 bases of the junction unmatched. The length of the CDR3 is 14 residues. Germline values: CDR1 SGHNT, CDR2 YYREEE (reference sequence). The CDR3 here is CASSYGQGWREQYF. The CDR3 DNA reads as TGTGCCAGCAGCTACGGACAGGGGTGGCGCGAGCAGTACTTC.

V is TRBV4-1 and J is TRBJ1-3; D unclear. The V end was cut by 2 bases, the J end by 3 bases, with 5 bases between. Per germline, CDR1 MGHRA and CDR2 YSYEKL. The CDR3 runs 13 residues. CDR3 DNA sequence: TGCGCCAGCAGCCAAACAATTGGAAACACCATATATTTT. This codes for CASSQTIGNTIYF.